This T cell receptor (beta chain) was sequenced in a study of shared clonotypes between healthy human individuals. Donors included only healthy HIV-negative adults lacking recent acute infections or vaccinations. A CD45RA-negative memory subset and a CD45RA+ naive subset were separated from the CD4+ cells. Sequencing was at deep level. Here immunoSEQ multiplex PCR was the method, and the copy in TCRdb shows in-frame clones only, minus some. The profile shows some 2,500,000 clones, 85% to 95% of them singletons. A word on this clone: Its cognate antigen is unknown.

Whole-study findings and limits: Among donors, sharing of clonotypes was expected to be affected by sequencing depth.

The germline CDR1 and CDR2 sequences are LGHNA and YNFKEQ. Trimming took off 0 bases at V and 1 base at J, with 12 bases between the two ends. CDR3 length: 16 amino acids. V usage is TRBV4-2 and J usage is TRBJ1-2, with D perhaps TRBD1 (5 bases). The sequencing input was naive CD4+ T cells from PBMCs. Subset defined: CD45RA+ positively selected. The origin of this receptor is a man aged 18 to 30 in good health. Some clones in this sample may be carry-over from other donors' samples. The CDR3 is CASSQDPGPNNYGYTF. In DNA, the CDR3 is TGTGCCAGCAGCCAAGATCCGGGGCCCAATAACTATGGCTACACCTTC.